This TCR beta chain was obtained from a study of beta chain features in type 1 diabetes. About the study: Patient and healthy donor groups were alike in age, gender and cell yields. Findings of the study overall: Any HLA type influence on TCRB rearrangement was left unresolved here. Sequencing the cDNA could make cells with high TCR expression show up more than they should. The study found moderately but significantly shorter TCRB CDR3s in all four CD4+ subsets of Type 1 diabetes patients. Insertions were fewer and deletions more numerous at VDJ junctions in type 1 diabetes patients.

The CDR3 covers 15 residues. As to this clone: Antigen: not known.

What was sequenced were expressed TCRB transcripts, since all of the isolated RNA had been reverse transcribed. Clones were read by immunoSEQ multiplex PCR, and TCRdb kept only the in-frame ones, dropping some. The table shows 310,000 or so clones, with about 15% occurring only once. Sequenced: naive CD4+ T cells from blood. V and J are TRBV21-1 and TRBJ1-5. TRBV21-1 is marked as a pseudogene. The clonotype originates from a man aged 18 to 30 with type 1 diabetes. As DNA, the CDR3 is TGTGCCAGCAGCCCAATCCGGGGGTGCCATCAGCCCCAGCATTTT. This encodes CASSPIRGCHQPQHF.